A single TCR beta chain is shown here with its context. Its specificity is unknown. These data originate in a study of post-analysis software for immune sequencing data. Overall study results and limits: By F measure, strong co-clustering occurred among samples prepared in the same batch. Patients carried five TRBV segments more frequently than controls did, and TRBV5-6, TRBV5-1 and TRBV20-1 were among them.

Looked up from germline, CDR1 is SGHTA and CDR2 is FQGNSA. After removal of 0 bases from V and 6 bases from J, the junction contained 2 bases not matched to a gene. The CDR3 has 15 amino acids. The TCR beta cDNA libraries carried unique molecular identifiers. Via MiXCR, TCRdb re-called the PCR reads, giving one row per CDR3 protein. The table lists some 700,000 distinct CDR3 sequences, more than 50% of them singletons. Sequenced sample: blood. The receptor's source is a girl aged 2-15 years with multiple sclerosis. The V gene is TRBV7-2, the J gene TRBJ2-1, with TRBD1 identical over 10 bases. The CDR3 sequence: CASSLAGTGANEQFF. The CDR3 region has the DNA TGTGCCAGCAGCTTAGCTGGGACAGGGGCCAATGAGCAGTTCTTC.